Below, 11 T cell receptor beta chains from the same sample are listed, as sequenced in a study of cytotoxic CD8 clonotypes in ibrutinib-treated CLL. Generated by immunoSEQ multiplex PCR, the TCRdb table keeps only in-frame clones and is missing some. The sample yields approximately 70,000 clones, 70% to 90% seen once. The sample was PBMCs, taken at disease progression, from a patient treated with ibrutinib. The receptors originated from a human donor with chronic lymphocytic leukemia.

V and J are TRBV5-1 and TRBJ2-3; 10 bases are shared with TRBD2. The CDR3 has 17 amino acids. Germline CDR1 and CDR2: SGHRS and YFSETQ. Trimming removed 2 bases from V and 4 bases from J; junction bases left unmatched: 10. CDR3 coding DNA: TGCGCCAGCAGCTTTCCCCTTCTAGCGGGGGTCTCAGATACGCAGTATTTT. Protein: CASSFPLLAGVSDTQYF.

This chain uses TRBV7-2 with TRBJ2-5, with D perhaps matching TRBD1 or TRBD2 (5 bases each). Germline V gene sequence: CDR1 SGHTA, CDR2 FQGNSA. This CDR3 region has 13 residues. The V end was cut by 2 bases, the J end by 5 bases, with 9 bases between. In nucleotides, the CDR3 is TGTGCCAGCAGCTTAAACTGGGGGGAGACCCAGTACTTC. Its protein is CASSLNWGETQYF.

To note about this clone: Other DNA sequences in this specimen translate into the identical CDR3. The rearrangement uses TRBV9 and TRBJ2-2; D call uncertain. Germline CDR1 and CDR2: SGDLS and YYNGEE. V was shortened by 2 bases and J by 1 base, with 6 bases between the two germline ends. CDR3 length: 14 residues. The CDR3 spells CASSVAGNTGELFF. DNA for the CDR3: TGTGCCAGCAGCGTGGCCGGGAACACCGGGGAGCTGTTTTTT.

The chain carries TRBV13 and TRBJ2-5; D is possibly TRBD1 (5 bases). The germline CDR1 and CDR2 sequences are PRHDT and FYEKMQ (reference sequence). Trimming removed 1 base at V and 6 bases at J, with 12 bases between. The CDR3 contains 14 residues. CDR3 loop: CASSLDRRVKTQYF. CDR3 in DNA: TGTGCCAGCAGCTTAGACCGCAGGGTGAAGACCCAGTACTTC. Looking up the rest from reference TRBV13 and TRBJ2-5 gives the full variable domain: AAGVIQSPRHLIKEKRETATLKCYPIPRHDTVYWYQQGPGQDPQFLISFYEKMQSDKGSIPDRFSAQQFSDYHSELNMSSLELGDSALYFCASSLDRRVKTQYFGPGTRLLVL.

V usage is TRBV6-1 and J usage is TRBJ2-5; D uncertain. Germline assignment: CDR1 MNHNS and CDR2 SASEGT. With 5 bases removed from V and 4 bases from J, the gap between germline ends came to 14 bases. The CDR3 has 14 residues. The CDR3 loop reads CASSRQLSPETQYF. The CDR3 DNA is TGTGCCAGCAGTAGACAACTCTCCCCAGAGACCCAGTACTTC.

The rearrangement joins TRBV30 to TRBJ1-3, with a tentative D call TRBD1 (5 bases). CDR3 size: 14 residues. Germline loops: CDR1 GTSNPN, CDR2 SVGIG (reference sequence). V was shortened by 1 base and J by 2 bases, with 9 bases between the two germline ends. The CDR3, as DNA: TGTGCCTGGAGTGCGGGGGTCCCTGGAAACACCATATATTTT. Its protein is CAWSAGVPGNTIYF. The full variable domain, rest sourced from reference TRBV30 and TRBJ1-3, is SQTIHQWPATLVQPVGSPLSLECTVEGTSNPNLYWYRQAAGRGLQLLFYSVGIGQISSEVPQNLSASRPQDRQFILSSKKLLLSDSGFYLCAWSAGVPGNTIYFGEGSWLTVV.

The chain carries TRBV29-1 and TRBJ1-2, with TRBD1 matching over 8 bases. V shed 3 bases and J 4 bases; nucleotides not matched to a gene: 7. CDR1 is SQVTM, CDR2 ANQGSEA, per germline. The CDR3 contains 14 residues. The CDR3: CSVEPTGEVYGYTF. The CDR3 bases are TGCAGCGTTGAGCCGACAGGGGAGGTCTATGGCTACACCTTC.

The chain links TRBV7-3 to TRBJ2-1; D gene unclear. Germline assignment: CDR1 SGHTA and CDR2 FQGTGA. This CDR3 has 13 residues. V lost 5 bases and J lost 4, with 9 bases in between. As DNA, the CDR3 is TGTGCCAGCAGCACCGTTCGTTACAATGAGCAGTTCTTC. It encodes CASSTVRYNEQFF. Full variable domain (outside the CDR3, taken from reference TRBV7-3 and TRBJ2-1): GAGVSQTPSNKVTEKGKYVELRCDPISGHTALYWYRQSLGQGPEFLIYFQGTGAADDSGLPNDRFFAVRPEGSVSTLKIQRTERGDSAVYLCASSTVRYNEQFFGPGTRLTVL.

There are a few counts of this clone. The chain is built from TRBV4-1 and TRBJ2-3; D possibly corresponds to TRBD2 (5 bases). Germline assignment: CDR1 MGHRA and CDR2 YSYEKL. V was pared by 0 bases and J by 0 bases, with 13 bases between. The CDR3 loop spans 17 amino acids. The CDR3: CASSQDSPSYSTDTQYF. The CDR3, as DNA: TGCGCCAGCAGCCAAGATTCCCCTAGCTATAGCACAGATACGCAGTATTTT.

This clone was detected only once. The CDR3 region has the DNA TGTGCCAGCAGAACAGGGGAGAATGGCTACACCTTC. It translates to CASRTGENGYTF. V is TRBV6-5 and J is TRBJ1-2; TRBD1 matches 7 bases. Trimming removed 6 bases from V and 6 bases from J; junction bases left unmatched: 4. The CDR3 runs to 12 residues. The germline gives CDR1 MNHEY, CDR2 SVGAGI.

V is TRBV5-8 and J is TRBJ1-2, with 7 bases matching TRBD1. CDR1 and CDR2 from the germline V gene are SGHTS and YDEGEE. This CDR3 is 15 amino acids long. Trimming at V came to 3 bases and at J to 2 bases, leaving 7 bases not matched to a gene. The DNA of the CDR3 is TGTGCCAGCAGCTCCCGACAGGGCCCCAACTATGGCTACACCTTC. This sequence encodes CASSSRQGPNYGYTF.